This TCR beta chain is drawn from a study of shared clonotypes between healthy human individuals. Study-wide context: The study enrolled a couple of women and a few men aged 18 to 49. Findings and caveats of the study: Clonotypes not shared had lower generation probabilities than those common to all four donors. The authors sampled blood alone, and tissue repertoires likely differ.

Sequenced by immunoSEQ multiplex PCR; TCRdb stores in-frame clones only, minus some. There are about 2.1 million clones in the sample; 85% to 95% occur only once, and about 1.6% lies in the top ten. As to this clone: Its antigen is not identified.

From germline, CDR1 is MNHEY and CDR2 SMNVEV (reference sequence). The trim removed 4 bases at V and 5 bases at J, leaving 10 bases unmatched. The CDR3 extends over 17 amino acids. Terminally differentiated effector memory CD45RA+ cells were excluded from the naive CD8 cells, which were CD45RO-negative and positively selected for CCR7. The sample taken for sequencing was naive CD8+ T cells from PBMCs. The gene calls are TRBV27 and TRBJ2-5; 13 bases agree with TRBD2. The clonotype was recovered from a man aged 18 to 29 in good health. Some clones in this sample may be carry-over from other donors' samples. The CDR3 protein is CASSSTPLAGGPETQYF. The CDR3 nucleotides read TGTGCCAGCAGTTCCACCCCACTAGCGGGAGGGCCGGAGACCCAGTACTTC.